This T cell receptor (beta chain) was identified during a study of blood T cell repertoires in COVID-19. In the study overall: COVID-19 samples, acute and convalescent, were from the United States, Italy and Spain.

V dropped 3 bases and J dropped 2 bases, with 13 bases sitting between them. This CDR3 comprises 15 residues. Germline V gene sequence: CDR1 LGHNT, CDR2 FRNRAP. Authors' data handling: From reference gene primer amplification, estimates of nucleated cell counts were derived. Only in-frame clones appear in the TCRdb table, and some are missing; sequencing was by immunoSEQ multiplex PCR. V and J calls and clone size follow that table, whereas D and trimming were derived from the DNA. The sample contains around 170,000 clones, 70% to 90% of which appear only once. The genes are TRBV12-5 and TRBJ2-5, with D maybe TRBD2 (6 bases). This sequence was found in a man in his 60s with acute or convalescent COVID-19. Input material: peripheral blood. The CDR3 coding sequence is TGTGCTAGTGGTTTCTATCCCCGGGAGCAAGAGACCCAGTACTTC. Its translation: CASGFYPREQETQYF. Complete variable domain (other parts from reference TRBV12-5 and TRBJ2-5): DARVTQTPRHKVTEMGQEVTMRCQPILGHNTVFWYRQTMMQGLELLAYFRNRAPLDDSGMPKDRFSAEMPDATLATLKIQPSEPRDSAVYFCASGFYPREQETQYFGPGTRLLVL.